These 20 T cell receptor beta chains were all obtained from the same sample, sequenced in a study of T cell responses to AZD1222 COVID-19 vaccine. The repertoire was sequenced with immunoSEQ multiplex PCR; TCRdb's copy has only in-frame clones and lacks some. The table shows about 110,000 clones, with approximately 84% occurring only once. The sequencing here drew on peripheral blood, taken on day 0 of AZD1222 vaccination. These receptors all stem from an adult in good health.

The chain couples TRBV29-1 to TRBJ1-1; no clear D gene. V lost 4 bases to trimming and J lost 9 bases, with 15 bases between them. This CDR3 spans 12 amino acids. From germline, CDR1 is SQVTM and CDR2 ANQGSEA. CDR3 in DNA: TGCAGCGTTGTTGTCGCCCCGGCTCAAGCTTTCTTT. It translates to CSVVVAPAQAFF.

The rearrangement joins TRBV5-4 to TRBJ1-1; D remains unclear. Trimming stripped 4 bases from V and 2 bases from J, with 9 bases between. CDR1 is SGHNT, CDR2 YYREEE, per germline (reference sequence). CDR3 length: 13 amino acids. In DNA, the CDR3 is TGTGCCAGCAGCGGGATCCCAAACACTGAAGCTTTCTTT. It codes for CASSGIPNTEAFF.

This rearrangement joins TRBV10-3 to TRBJ2-7; D gene unclear. The CDR3 is made up of 15 amino acids. V lost 4 bases to trimming and J lost 5 bases, with 18 bases between them. Germline V gene data show CDR1 as ENHRY and CDR2 as SYGVKD. DNA of the CDR3: TGTGCCATCAGTGTCGGCAGCGTCGGGCATGACGAGCAGTACTTC. Translating gives CAISVGSVGHDEQYF.

The genes are TRBV24-1 and TRBJ2-7, with D uncertain. This CDR3 comprises 14 residues. Trimming took off 3 bases at V and 0 bases at J, with 8 bases between the two ends. The V gene's germline CDR1 is KGHDR and CDR2 SFDVKD. This chain's CDR3 is CATSDPRSSYEQYF. The CDR3 DNA follows: TGTGCCACCAGTGATCCCCGGAGCTCCTACGAGCAGTACTTC.

This clone was counted once. J is TRBJ1-2 and V is TRBV18; D remains ambiguous. Trimming removed 2 bases at V and 8 bases at J, with 18 bases between. The CDR3 is 15 amino acids. Looked up from germline, CDR1 is KGHSH and CDR2 is LQKENI. Written as DNA, the CDR3 is TGTGCCAGCTCACCATCATCGGGCCTTTGGGTAGGCTACACCTTC. Residues: CASSPSSGLWVGYTF.

This clone has a single count. This chain joins TRBV7-9 and TRBJ1-5; D might be TRBD1 (5 bases). Germline loops: CDR1 SEHNR, CDR2 FQNEAQ (reference sequence). V lost 7 bases, J lost 4 bases, and 11 bases lay in between. The CDR3 consists of 13 residues. CDR3 protein: CASTPGMNQPQHF. CDR3 DNA sequence: TGTGCCAGCACCCCAGGGATGAATCAGCCCCAGCATTTT.

The chain is built from TRBV2 and TRBJ1-6; TRBD1 agrees at 7 bases. The CDR3 is 14 amino acids. Germline CDR1 SNHLY, CDR2 FYNNEI. V lost 6 bases, J lost 7 bases, and 6 bases stayed unmatched. CDR3 in amino acids: CASSRDRVNSPLHF. The CDR3 DNA follows: TGTGCCAGCAGCCGAGACAGGGTCAATTCACCCCTCCACTTT.

This chain connects TRBV11-2 to TRBJ2-3; D unclear. Germline V gene data show CDR1 as SGHAT and CDR2 as FQNNGV. The ends were cut back, 3 bases at V and 3 bases at J, with 10 bases in the middle. The CDR3 is 14 residues long. The CDR3 DNA sequence: TGTGCCAGCAGCTTTCAGAGCCCAACAGATACGCAGTATTTT. Translation: CASSFQSPTDTQYF.

The chain has TRBV7-9 and TRBJ2-1; no definite D call. The germline V gene has CDR1 SEHNR and CDR2 FQNEAQ (reference sequence). Deletions cut 10 bases from V and 10 bases from J, with 17 bases between. This CDR3 has 12 residues. CDR3 in DNA: TGTGCCACTTATACCCAATCTAGGGAGCAGTTCTTC. It specifies CATYTQSREQFF.

The rearrangement links TRBV28 to TRBJ2-1; TRBD1 is a possible D gene (6 bases). Germline CDR1 reads MDHEN; CDR2 reads SYDVKM. V was cut by 7 bases and J by 1 base, with 14 bases left in between. CDR3 length: 15 amino acids. CDR3 residues: CASKRTDGSYNEQFF. The CDR3 DNA is TGTGCCAGCAAGCGGACAGACGGTTCCTACAATGAGCAGTTCTTC.

The rearrangement joins TRBV23-1 to TRBJ2-5; 9 positions agree with TRBD1. TRBV23-1 is an ORF; its function is uncertain. J lost 5 bases, V lost 3 bases, and 28 bases had no gene match. The CDR3 contains 22 residues. CDR3 residues: CASSHAPDGTGSEATNGETQYF. CDR3 in DNA: TGCGCCAGCAGTCATGCCCCGGATGGGACAGGGAGTGAGGCAACAAACGGGGAGACCCAGTACTTC.

This clone was recorded once. The chain couples TRBV29-1 to TRBJ2-5; D is uncertain. This CDR3 spans 11 amino acids. Looked up from germline, CDR1 is SQVTM and CDR2 is ANQGSEA. V lost 7 bases and J 1 base, leaving 7 bases between the germline ends. The CDR3 coding sequence is TGCAGCGGCACAGCCCAAGAGACCCAGTACTTC. Translating gives CSGTAQETQYF.

The chain couples TRBV4-2 to TRBJ1-5, with a weak D call TRBD1 (5 bases). V shed 3 bases and J shed 4 bases, with 7 bases lying between them. CDR1 is LGHNA and CDR2 is YNFKEQ in the germline V gene. The CDR3 is 13 residues long. CDR3 sequence (DNA): TGTGCCAGCAGCCAGGGGGAGAATCAGCCCCAGCATTTT. Translated, it gives CASSQGENQPQHF.

The rearrangement links TRBV7-3 to TRBJ2-1; tentatively, D is TRBD1 (6 bases). CDR3 length: 15 residues. V was clipped by 5 bases and J by 0 bases, with 11 bases between them. CDR1 is SGHTA, CDR2 FQGTGA, per germline. CDR3 in DNA: TGTGCCAGCAGCGCTAGAGGGGGCTCCTACAATGAGCAGTTCTTC. This encodes CASSARGGSYNEQFF.

This chain links TRBV7-2 with TRBJ2-7, with 10 bases fitting TRBD2. V gave up 4 bases and J gave up 0 bases; unmatched junction bases: 3. The germline V gene encodes CDR1 SGHTA and CDR2 FQGNSA. CDR3 length: 15 residues. The CDR3 sequence: CASSSRTSGSYEQYF. Written as DNA, the CDR3 is TGTGCCAGCAGCTCCCGGACTAGCGGCTCCTACGAGCAGTACTTC.

The chain uses TRBV4-2 and TRBJ2-7; 10 bases line up with TRBD2. The CDR3 runs to 15 residues. Trimming at V came to 2 bases and at J to 6 bases, leaving 7 bases not matched to a gene. CDR1 and CDR2 from the germline V gene are LGHNA and YNFKEQ. CDR3 residues: CASSQPLAGQVEQYF. The CDR3 DNA reads as TGTGCCAGCAGCCAACCACTAGCGGGACAAGTCGAGCAGTACTTC.

This clone was detected only once. The rearrangement joins TRBV19 to TRBJ2-1; TRBD2 agrees at 8 bases. This CDR3 has 15 amino acids. The junction had 6 bases not matched to a gene; V was cut back by 3 bases and J by 5 bases. The germline CDR1 and CDR2 sequences are LNHDA and SQIVND (reference sequence). In nucleotides, the CDR3 is TGTGCCAGTAGTATGTACGGTAGCGGGAACAATGAGCAGTTCTTC. Residues: CASSMYGSGNNEQFF. Drawing the rest from reference TRBV19 and TRBJ2-1, the complete variable domain is DGGITQSPKYLFRKEGQNVTLSCEQNLNHDAMYWYRQDPGQGLRLIYYSQIVNDFQKGDIAEGYSVSREKKESFPLTVTSAQKNPTAFYLCASSMYGSGNNEQFFGPGTRLTVL.

V usage is TRBV28 and J usage is TRBJ2-7; TRBD2 matches at 11 bases. This CDR3 is built from 14 residues. V lost 6 bases and J lost 0; bases outside the gene matches: 1. Germline loops: CDR1 MDHEN, CDR2 SYDVKM. The CDR3: CASSTSGSSYEQYF. The DNA of the CDR3 is TGTGCCAGCAGCACTAGCGGGAGCTCCTACGAGCAGTACTTC.

The J gene is TRBJ2-7, the V gene TRBV5-1; no clear D gene. V was trimmed by 0 bases and J by 6 bases, leaving 13 bases between them. Germline V lookup: CDR1 SGHRS, CDR2 YFSETQ. CDR3 length: 14 residues. Written as DNA, the CDR3 is TGCGCCAGCAGCTTGGTCGGCGACGGTACCGAGCAGTACTTC. Its translation is CASSLVGDGTEQYF.

The chain combines TRBV5-6 with TRBJ2-2; 11 bases fit TRBD2. Trimming cost V 5 bases and J 5 bases; bases outside gene matches: 17. Germline CDR1 and CDR2: SGHDT and YYEEEE. The CDR3 length is 19 residues. The CDR3 coding sequence is TGTGCCAGCAGACTCCCGTCTAGTAGCGGGGGGGAGTGGACCGGGGAGCTGTTTTTT. Its translation is CASRLPSSSGGEWTGELFF.